This TCR beta chain was recorded in a study of T cell changes during pregnancy in multiple sclerosis. The CDR3 length is 12 residues. V was trimmed by 7 bases and J by 3 bases, leaving 8 bases between them. Germline V CDR1 and CDR2: MNHNS, SASEGT. Here immunoSEQ multiplex PCR was the method, and the copy in TCRdb shows in-frame clones only, minus some. Here the sample spans fewer than 60,000 clones, approximately 90% being singletons. The J gene is TRBJ2-3, the V gene TRBV6-1; no clear D. The material was peripheral blood, obtained in the second trimester of pregnancy. The receptor was derived from a female donor with multiple sclerosis, enrolled in a pregnancy study. The DNA of the CDR3 is TGTGCCAGCACCCGTTCGACAGATACGCAGTATTTT. Translated: CASTRSTDTQYF.